The 9 T cell receptor beta chains reported below all come from one sample, sequenced in a study of T-cell memory formation after mild COVID-19. Using its own MiXCR run on the 5' RACE reads, TCRdb lists one record per CDR3 protein. Seen here are 200,000 to 300,000 distinct CDR3 sequences, more than 8% observed once, and the top ten hold roughly a fifth. The source material was PBMCs or a T cell subset sorted from them (not recorded which). These TCRs come from a man between 18 and 35 years old who had mild COVID-19 (a few samples of this study predate the infection). Cell type and time point are not known.

This clonotype was picked up a small number of times. This rearrangement joins TRBV12-3 or TRBV12-4 to TRBJ2-2; D perhaps matches TRBD2 (6 bases). Trimming removed 7 bases from V and 3 bases from J, with 9 bases in between. The CDR3 runs 13 residues. CDR3: CASTWEDTGELFF. The DNA for the CDR3 is TGTGCCAGCACGTGGGAGGACACCGGGGAGCTGTTTTTT.

The rearrangement links TRBV6-1 to TRBJ1-5, with D uncertain. Deletions cut 8 bases from V and 0 bases from J, with 20 bases between. Per the germline V gene, CDR1 is MNHNS and CDR2 is SASEGT. The CDR3 sequence is 17 residues long. This CDR3 reads CASSLNPGSPSNQPQHF. In nucleotides, the CDR3 is TGTGCCAGCTCACTAAATCCGGGATCCCCTAGCAATCAGCCCCAGCATTTT.

This clonotype was seen only a few times. The chain links TRBV4-2 to TRBJ2-1; TRBD2 matches 11 bases. CDR1 LGHNA and CDR2 YNFKEQ come from the germline V gene. V trimming: 0 bases; J trimming: 6 bases; junction bases outside the gene matches: 10. The CDR3 is 18 residues long. The CDR3 loop is CASSQDGQVAGGRNEQFF. For the CDR3, the DNA is TGTGCCAGCAGCCAAGATGGTCAGGTAGCGGGGGGGCGCAATGAGCAGTTCTTC.

This clonotype has just a few counts. CDR3 region: CSARDSGQGVTEAFF. The CDR3 DNA is TGCAGTGCTAGAGATAGTGGACAGGGTGTGACTGAAGCTTTCTTT. J is TRBJ1-1 and V is TRBV20-1, with 8 bases that match TRBD1. CDR1 is DFQATT and CDR2 is SNEGSKA in the germline V gene (reference sequence). After removal of 0 bases from V and 5 bases from J, the junction contained 8 bases not matched to a gene. This CDR3 contains 15 residues.

This clonotype was observed a handful of times. The genes are TRBV12-3 or TRBV12-4 and TRBJ1-5, with a possible D match to TRBD1 (5 bases). The CDR3 runs to 14 residues. V was cut by 3 bases and J by 8 bases, with 14 bases left in between. CDR3 residues: CASSLGFEGEPQHF. The CDR3 region has the DNA TGTGCCAGCAGTTTGGGTTTCGAAGGGGAGCCCCAGCATTTT.

This clonotype was seen a few times. The CDR3 here is CSVEIGPRAATFF. The CDR3 region has the DNA TGCAGCGTTGAAATAGGGCCCCGGGCGGCAACTTTCTTT. The chain joins TRBV29-1 to TRBJ1-1; no reliable D call. V was clipped by 2 bases and J by 12 bases, with 19 bases between them. This CDR3 is 13 amino acids long. Germline V gene lookup returns CDR1 SQVTM and CDR2 ANQGSEA. Full variable domain (outside the CDR3, taken from reference TRBV29-1 and TRBJ1-1): SAVISQKPSRDICQRGTSLTIQCQVDSQVTMMFWYRQQPGQSLTLIATANQGSEATYESGFVIDKFPISRPNLTFSTLTVSNMSPEDSSIYLCSVEIGPRAATFFGQGTRLTVV.

This clonotype was detected a few times. The chain is built from TRBV7-6 and TRBJ1-2; 8 bases are a match to TRBD1. Per the germline V gene, CDR1 is SGHVS and CDR2 is FNYEAQ. With 5 bases clipped from V and 4 bases from J, the junction kept 9 bases outside the gene matches. CDR3 length: 15 amino acids. CDR3 sequence: CASSPRQGNSYGYTF. Here the CDR3 DNA reads TGTGCCAGCAGCCCCCGACAGGGGAACAGCTATGGCTACACCTTC. Supplemented by reference TRBV7-6 and TRBJ1-2, the full variable domain reads GAGVSQSPRYKVTKRGQDVALRCDPISGHVSLYWYRQALGQGPEFLTYFNYEAQQDKSGLPNDRFSAERPEGSISTLTIQRTEQRDSAMYRCASSPRQGNSYGYTFGSGTRLTVV.

The V gene is TRBV15, the J gene TRBJ2-1; TRBD1 might be the D (6 bases). Trimming pared 0 bases from V and 2 bases from J, leaving 8 bases between. The CDR3 is made up of 15 amino acids. Germline V lookup: CDR1 LNHNV, CDR2 YYDKDF (reference sequence). CDR3: CATSRDGQTYNEQFF. The DNA for the CDR3 is TGTGCCACCAGCAGAGACGGACAGACCTACAATGAGCAGTTCTTC.

The genes are TRBV4-3 and TRBJ1-2; D is possibly TRBD1 (6 bases). V was pared by 0 bases and J by 5 bases, with 25 bases between. CDR3 size: 19 residues. Germline CDR1 and CDR2: LGHNA and YSLEER. The CDR3 DNA reads TGCGCCAGCAGCCAAGATACGGGGGCAGGTACTCTAGTAGGGTATGGCTACACCTTC. It encodes CASSQDTGAGTLVGYGYTF.